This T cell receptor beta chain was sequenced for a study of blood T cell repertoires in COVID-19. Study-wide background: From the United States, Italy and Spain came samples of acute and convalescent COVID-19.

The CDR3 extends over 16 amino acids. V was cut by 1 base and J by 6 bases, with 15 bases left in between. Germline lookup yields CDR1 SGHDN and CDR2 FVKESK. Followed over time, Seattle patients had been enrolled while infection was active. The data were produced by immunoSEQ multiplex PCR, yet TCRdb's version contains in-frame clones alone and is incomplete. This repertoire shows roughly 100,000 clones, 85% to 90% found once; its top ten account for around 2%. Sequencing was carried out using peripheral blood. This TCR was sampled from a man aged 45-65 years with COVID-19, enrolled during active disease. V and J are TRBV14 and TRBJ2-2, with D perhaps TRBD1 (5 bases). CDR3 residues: CASSQALGKGPGELFF. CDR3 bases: TGTGCCAGCAGCCAAGCGTTGGGGAAGGGGCCCGGGGAGCTGTTTTTT. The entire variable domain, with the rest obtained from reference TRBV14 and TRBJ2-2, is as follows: EAGVTQFPSHSVIEKGQTVTLRCDPISGHDNLYWYRRVMGKEIKFLLHFVKESKQDESGMPNNRFLAERTGGTYSTLKVQPAELEDSGVYFCASSQALGKGPGELFFGEGSRLTVL.